This T cell receptor beta chain stems from a study of OX40 agonist ivuxolimab in advanced cancers. Study-wide findings and caveats: On average, CD8+ T cells had more expanded clones than CD4+. At 0.1 to 3.0 mg/kg and by week 6, clonal expansion occurred in CD4+ and CD8+ blood T cells. Among the lowest peripheral clonal expansion occurred in 0.1-3.0 mg/kg partial responders. Among the nonresponders, some also had low normalized T-cell clonal expansion.

This clone was seen once. The antigen remains unidentified. The V gene lost 4 bases and the J gene lost 7 bases, with 14 bases spanning the gap. Germline values: CDR1 LNHDA, CDR2 SQIVND (reference sequence). CDR3 length equals 14 residues. The protocol was immunoSEQ multiplex PCR, while the TCRdb copy is restricted to in-frame clones and leaves out a portion. The sample holds around 63,000 clones, roughly nine tenths seen once. The source was CD4+ or CD8+ T cells sorted from blood, collected in a trial of the OX40 agonist ivuxolimab. This TCR was recovered from an adult with an advanced solid tumor such as melanoma, head and neck, liver or kidney cancer. The rearrangement uses TRBV19 and TRBJ1-5, with D maybe TRBD1 (6 bases). CDR3 bases: TGTGCCAGTAGTAAACCGGGGGGGCGACAGCCCCAGCATTTT. Translated: CASSKPGGRQPQHF.